This is a list of T cell receptor beta chains from one sample in a study of vaccination and CD4 T cells after COVID-19. Antigen specificity for these receptors is unknown. Using its own MiXCR run on the PCR reads, TCRdb lists one record per CDR3 protein. The repertoire has about 15,000 distinct CDR3 sequences, approximately 64% of them found once; the top ten carry approximately 15%. The specimen sequenced was CD4+ T cells from blood, cultured in vitro. The source of these receptors is a human donor who had recovered from COVID-19. CDR3s include the opening cysteine and the closing phenylalanine or tryptophan. A D gene is named only where the DNA matches it firmly. Clone size, where shown, is once, few, many, or a class for clones that have expanded.

len	v_gene	abundance	d_gene	j_gene	CDR3nt	CDR3aa
15	TRBV6-1	NA	NA	TRBJ1-6	TGTGCCAGCAGTGATGGTACAGGAGAGAATTCACCCCTCCACTTT	CASSDGTGENSPLHF
13	TRBV10-3	few	NA	TRBJ1-5	TGTGCCAGCAGTAAAACGGGTAATCAGCCCCAGCATTTT	CASSKTGNQPQHF
15	TRBV7-2	medium-sized	NA	TRBJ1-3	TGTGCCAGCAGCTTAAGCCAGAGCTCTGGAAACACCATATATTTT	CASSLSQSSGNTIYF
11	TRBV28	NA	NA	TRBJ2-3	TGTGCCAGCATCAGCACAGATACGCAGTATTTT	CASISTDTQYF
21	TRBV6-5	once	TRBD2	TRBJ2-2	TGTGCCAGCAGTTTCACAAGACTAGCGGGCATACCCTTGGTGCGGACCGGGGAGCTGTTTTTT	CASSFTRLAGIPLVRTGELFF
17	TRBV7-2	NA	TRBD1	TRBJ1-6	TGTGCCAGCAGTTCACAGGGGGCGAGTTGGAATAATTCACCCCTCCACTTT	CASSSQGASWNNSPLHF
14	TRBV28	NA	NA	TRBJ1-1	TGTGCCAGCAGTTTAGGTGGATCGAACACTGAAGCTTTCTTT	CASSLGGSNTEAFF
16	TRBV6-5	NA	TRBD1	TRBJ1-6	TGTGCCAGCAGTTATGACAGGGGGCTTTCTAATTCACCCCTCCACTTT	CASSYDRGLSNSPLHF
18	TRBV20-1	few	TRBD2	TRBJ2-2	TGCAGTGCTAGAGAAAATGGCGGAGTAGCGGGCTCCACCGGGGAGCTGTTTTTT	CSARENGGVAGSTGELFF
15	TRBV20-1	NA	NA	TRBJ2-3	TGCAGTGCTAGAGATCGGAGGGAGGCGACAGATACGCAGTATTTT	CSARDRREATDTQYF
17	TRBV20-1	few	TRBD2	TRBJ2-2	TGCAGTGCCAGGGGTAGCGGGAGAGATTGGAACACCGGGGAGCTGTTTTTT	CSARGSGRDWNTGELFF
15	TRBV2	NA	TRBD1	TRBJ1-2	TGTGCCAGCAGTGCGGAATGGGACAGGAGCTATGGCTACACCTTC	CASSAEWDRSYGYTF
16	TRBV15	few	TRBD1	TRBJ2-2	TGTGCCACCAGCCGTCGGACAGGGAGACGTCCCGGGGAGCTGTTTTTT	CATSRRTGRRPGELFF
15	TRBV2	few	TRBD2	TRBJ2-1	TGTGCCAGCAGGTATAGCGGGGGTTCCTACAATGAGCAGTTCTTC	CASRYSGGSYNEQFF
15	TRBV20-1	NA	TRBD1	TRBJ2-7	TGCAGTGCCGCCCTCGGGACAGGAGACTCCTACGAGCAGTACTTC	CSAALGTGDSYEQYF
14	TRBV19	NA	TRBD1	TRBJ1-2	TGTGCCAGTAACTCGAAACAGGGGATCGATGGCTACACCTTC	CASNSKQGIDGYTF
15	TRBV2	NA	TRBD2	TRBJ2-3	TGTGCCAGCAGTGTCAGGACTAGTGGCACAGATACGCAGTATTTT	CASSVRTSGTDTQYF
16	TRBV12-3/TRBV12-4	NA	TRBD2	TRBJ2-1	TGTGCCAGCAGTCAAACTCTAGCGGTGTTTAACAATGAGCAGTTCTTC	CASSQTLAVFNNEQFF
13	TRBV6-1	medium-sized	NA	TRBJ1-5	TGTGCCAGCAGTGAAGGGGGTAATCAGCCCCAGCATTTT	CASSEGGNQPQHF
13	TRBV27	few	NA	TRBJ1-5	TGTGCCAGCAGTTCCCGAGGCAATCAGCCCCAGCATTTT	CASSSRGNQPQHF
12	TRBV30	NA	TRBD2	TRBJ2-1	TGTGCCTGGAGTCAGGGTGGACTAGTTCGTTTCTTC	CAWSQGGLVRFF
16	TRBV20-1	NA	TRBD1	TRBJ2-7	TGCAGTGCGCGGTCCCTTCGACAGGGCGGAAATTACGAGCAGTACTTC	CSARSLRQGGNYEQYF
15	TRBV19	NA	NA	TRBJ2-2	TGTGCCAGTAAAGCGCTTGTGCCGAACACCGGGGAGCTGTTTTTT	CASKALVPNTGELFF
14	TRBV4-1	few	TRBD1	TRBJ1-2	TGCGCCAGCAGCCATGGACAGGGGGCTGGTGGCTACACCTTC	CASSHGQGAGGYTF
15	TRBV11-2	NA	NA	TRBJ2-7	TGTGCCAGCGCCCAAGCAGGGCTTAGCTCCTACGAGCAGTACTTC	CASAQAGLSSYEQYF
16	TRBV24-1	few	TRBD1	TRBJ2-5	TGTGCCACCAGTGATTTGGGACAGGGAGACCAAGAGACCCAGTACTTC	CATSDLGQGDQETQYF
13	TRBV25-1	few	TRBD1	TRBJ2-2	TGTGCCAGCAGTGACCGAGGACAGGATTTGCTGTTTTTT	CASSDRGQDLLFF
11	TRBV28	NA	NA	TRBJ1-1	TGTGCCAGTCGCTCGAACACTGAAGCTTTCTTT	CASRSNTEAFF
16	TRBV15	NA	NA	TRBJ2-5	TGTGCCACCAGCAGAGATCTGTCAGGGGCGGGGGAGACCCAGTACTTC	CATSRDLSGAGETQYF
11	TRBV10-3	NA	NA	TRBJ2-3	TGTGCCATCAGCACCACAGATACGCAGTATTTT	CAISTTDTQYF
17	TRBV7-9	NA	TRBD1	TRBJ1-2	TGTGCCAGCAGCTTAGGTGGGACAGGCGTTATTAGAGGCGGCTACACCTTC	CASSLGGTGVIRGGYTF
16	TRBV15	NA	TRBD1	TRBJ1-2	TGTGCCACCAGCCCTGGACAGGGAGGAGTCGGCTATGGCTACACCTTC	CATSPGQGGVGYGYTF
16	TRBV3-1	NA	NA	TRBJ1-6	TGTGCCAGCAGCCAAGTACCGGGGACGGCGAATTCACCCCTCCACTTT	CASSQVPGTANSPLHF
15	TRBV6-1	NA	TRBD2	TRBJ2-1	TGTGCCAGCAGTCTCCTAGCGGGAACCTACAATGAGCAGTTCTTC	CASSLLAGTYNEQFF
15	TRBV5-8	NA	NA	TRBJ1-5	TGTGCCAGCAGCTTGCGGGTGGTTCGTGATCAGCCCCAGCATTTT	CASSLRVVRDQPQHF
15	TRBV11-1	NA	NA	TRBJ2-3	TGTGCCAGCAGCTTCACCGGGTTAAGCACAGATACGCAGTATTTT	CASSFTGLSTDTQYF
14	TRBV12-3/TRBV12-4	NA	TRBD1	TRBJ1-1	TGTGCCAGCACCGCGACAGGGGTTGCCACTGAAGCTTTCTTT	CASTATGVATEAFF
17	TRBV27	NA	NA	TRBJ2-5	TGTGCCAGCAGTTTATCTCCCGGGGCGGGTCTCGGAGTGACCCAGTACTTC	CASSLSPGAGLGVTQYF
13	TRBV2	NA	NA	TRBJ1-5	TGTGCCAGCAGGCTGACAGCGCATCAGCCCCAGCATTTT	CASRLTAHQPQHF
13	TRBV6-1	NA	NA	TRBJ2-1	TGTGCCAGCAGGAGGGACTCCTACAATGAGCAGTTCTTC	CASRRDSYNEQFF
13	TRBV6-2/TRBV6-3	few	NA	TRBJ1-5	TGTGCCAGCAGTTACTGGGGCAATCAGCCCCAGCATTTT	CASSYWGNQPQHF
17	TRBV27	NA	NA	TRBJ2-2	TGTGCCAGCAGTTTACGTAAAAGGGCCACTTTCACCGGGGAGCTGTTTTTT	CASSLRKRATFTGELFF
13	TRBV7-3	NA	NA	TRBJ2-5	TGTGCCAGCAGCTTAACAGTTGCAGAGACCCAGTACTTC	CASSLTVAETQYF
13	TRBV20-1	NA	TRBD1	TRBJ1-6	TGCAGTGCCGCCCCAGGGGGTAATTCACCCCTCCACTTT	CSAAPGGNSPLHF
15	TRBV7-9	NA	TRBD2	TRBJ2-2	TGCGCCAGCAGCCTTAGCGGGAGGAACACCGGGGAGCTGTCTTTT	CASSLSGRNTGELSF
18	TRBV27	few	NA	TRBJ1-6	TGTGCCAGCAGAGATTTTGGGGGGACCGGGAGAAGGGATTCACCCCTCCACTTT	CASRDFGGTGRRDSPLHF
15	TRBV4-1	NA	NA	TRBJ1-6	TGCGCCAGCAGCCAAGGAACGGGGCGATCCTCACCCCTCCACTTT	CASSQGTGRSSPLHF
17	TRBV24-1	NA	NA	TRBJ1-5	TGTGCCACCAGTGATTCTAAGGCCTGGGGGAAAGATCAGCCCCAGCATTTT	CATSDSKAWGKDQPQHF
19	TRBV20-1	NA	TRBD2	TRBJ2-2	TGCAGTGCTAGAGCCGGGACTAGCGGGAACAGGGGGGTTGCCGGGGAGCTGTTTTTT	CSARAGTSGNRGVAGELFF
16	TRBV24-1	few	NA	TRBJ2-1	TGTGCCACCAGTGATAGGGTAACAGGGATATCGAGTGAGCAGTTCTTC	CATSDRVTGISSEQFF
14	TRBV20-1	few	NA	TRBJ1-5	TGCAGTGCCCAAGCCTCGGGTCAATATCAGCCCCAGCATTTT	CSAQASGQYQPQHF
15	TRBV6-2/TRBV6-3	NA	NA	TRBJ2-1	TGTGCCAGCAGTAGACAGGTTAACCCCTACAATGAGCAGTTCTTC	CASSRQVNPYNEQFF